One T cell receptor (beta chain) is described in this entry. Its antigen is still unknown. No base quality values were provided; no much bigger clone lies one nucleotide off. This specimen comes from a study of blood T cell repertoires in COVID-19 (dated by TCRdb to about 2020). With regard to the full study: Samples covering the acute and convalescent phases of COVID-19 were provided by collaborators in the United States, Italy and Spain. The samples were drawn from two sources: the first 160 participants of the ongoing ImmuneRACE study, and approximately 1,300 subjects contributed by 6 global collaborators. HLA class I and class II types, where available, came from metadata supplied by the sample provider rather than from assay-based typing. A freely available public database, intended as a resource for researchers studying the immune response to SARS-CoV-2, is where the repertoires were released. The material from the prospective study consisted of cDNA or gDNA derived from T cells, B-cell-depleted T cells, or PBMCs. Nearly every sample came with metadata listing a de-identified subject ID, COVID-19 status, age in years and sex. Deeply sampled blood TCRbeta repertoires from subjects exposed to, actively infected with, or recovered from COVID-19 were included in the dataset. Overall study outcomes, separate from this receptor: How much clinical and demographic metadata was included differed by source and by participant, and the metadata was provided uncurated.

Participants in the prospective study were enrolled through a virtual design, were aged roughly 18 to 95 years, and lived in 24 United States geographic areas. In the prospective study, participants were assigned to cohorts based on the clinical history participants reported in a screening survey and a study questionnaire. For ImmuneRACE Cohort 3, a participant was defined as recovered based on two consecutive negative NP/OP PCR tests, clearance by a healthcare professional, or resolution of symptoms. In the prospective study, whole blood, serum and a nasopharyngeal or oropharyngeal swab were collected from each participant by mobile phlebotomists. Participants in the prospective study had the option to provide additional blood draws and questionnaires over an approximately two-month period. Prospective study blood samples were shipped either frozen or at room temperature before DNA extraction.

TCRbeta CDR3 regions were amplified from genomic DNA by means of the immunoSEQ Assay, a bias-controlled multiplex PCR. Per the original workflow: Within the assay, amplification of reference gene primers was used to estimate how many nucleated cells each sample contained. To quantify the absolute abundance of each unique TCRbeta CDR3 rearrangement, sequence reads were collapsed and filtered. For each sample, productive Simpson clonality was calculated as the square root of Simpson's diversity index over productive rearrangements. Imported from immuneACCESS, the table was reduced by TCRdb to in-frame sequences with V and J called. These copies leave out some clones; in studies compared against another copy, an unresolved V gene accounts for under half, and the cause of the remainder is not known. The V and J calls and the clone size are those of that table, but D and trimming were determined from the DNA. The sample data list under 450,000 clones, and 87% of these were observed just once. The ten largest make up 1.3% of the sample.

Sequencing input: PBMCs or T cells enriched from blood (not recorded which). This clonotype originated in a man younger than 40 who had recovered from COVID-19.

The CDR3 amino acid sequence is: CASSGGSNQETQYF. The DNA is as follows: TGTGCCAGCAGCGGGGGCTCAAACCAAGAGACCCAGTACTTC. The rearranged segments are TRBV5-5 and TRBJ2-5; possibly the D gene is TRBD1, per 6 matching bases. The germline V gene (reference sequence) gives CDR1 as SGHKS and CDR2 as YYEKEE. V gives up 4 bases and J gives up 0 bases, and the segment between their germline ends measures 10 bases. There are 14 amino acids in the CDR3, from cysteine to phenylalanine inclusive. This entry keeps only the CDR3 DNA: 42 bases, framed from base 1.